A single sample is the source of the 19 T cell receptor beta chains below, sequenced in a study of blood T cell repertoires in COVID-19. Clones were sequenced by immunoSEQ multiplex PCR, and TCRdb holds only the in-frame ones, with some missing. The data contain some 250,000 clones, approximately 85% of them seen just once; the ten biggest clones take up approximately 2%. The specimen sequenced was PBMCs or T cells enriched from blood (not recorded which). These receptors were collected from a woman between 45 and 60 years old who had recovered from COVID-19.

V and J are TRBV29-1 and TRBJ2-2; 9 bases line up with TRBD2. V gave up 3 bases and J gave up 2 bases; unmatched junction bases: 4. The CDR3 loop spans 15 amino acids. Per germline, CDR1 SQVTM and CDR2 ANQGSEA. CDR3: CSVDPSGTNTGELFF. CDR3 bases: TGCAGCGTTGACCCTAGCGGGACTAACACCGGGGAGCTGTTTTTT.

The CDR3 region is CASSSLRGFWPQHF. Written as DNA, the CDR3 is TGTGCCAGCAGTTCACTAAGGGGTTTTTGGCCCCAGCATTTT. The chain uses TRBV2 and TRBJ1-5; D is perhaps TRBD1 (5 bases). From germline, CDR1 is SNHLY and CDR2 FYNNEI. Trimming took 5 bases from V and 9 from J, leaving 17 bases between them. The CDR3 consists of 14 residues.

The count of this clone is one. The V and J genes are TRBV27 and TRBJ2-7; possibly TRBD2 for D (5 bases). The CDR3 sequence is 15 residues long. Germline CDR1 is MNHEY and CDR2 is SMNVEV (reference sequence). Trimming took 6 bases from V and 4 from J, leaving 19 bases between them. The CDR3 DNA follows: TGTGCCAGCAGCTCCTCCGGGATATATATATACGAGCAGTACTTC. Translated, it gives CASSSSGIYIYEQYF.

This clone was recorded only once. The V and J genes are TRBV6-5 and TRBJ1-1; D unresolved. The ends were cut back, 1 base at V and 3 bases at J, with 12 bases in the middle. This CDR3 is built from 15 residues. Germline CDR1 and CDR2: MNHEY and SVGAGI. The DNA for the CDR3 is TGTGCCAGCAGTTACTGGCGGGGAGAACACACTGAAGCTTTCTTT. It translates to CASSYWRGEHTEAFF.

The rearrangement joins TRBV11-2 to TRBJ2-2; 8 nucleotides match TRBD1. V lost 2 bases and J lost 7; bases outside the gene matches: 9. Germline V gene lookup returns CDR1 SGHAT and CDR2 FQNNGV. The CDR3 runs to 16 residues. CDR3: CASSLNTRGRDGELFF. For the CDR3, the DNA is TGTGCCAGCAGCTTAAATACCAGGGGGCGGGACGGGGAGCTGTTTTTT.

This chain joins TRBV18 and TRBJ1-2; 7 nucleotides line up with TRBD1. Trimming took 3 bases from V and 3 from J; bases not matched to a gene: 10. The CDR3 loop spans 16 amino acids. CDR1 is KGHSH, CDR2 LQKENI, per germline. The CDR3 spells CASSPDRGTADYGYTF. CDR3 DNA sequence: TGTGCCAGCTCACCGGACCGTGGGACAGCAGACTATGGCTACACCTTC.

This chain connects TRBV11-3 to TRBJ2-2; 12 positions agree with TRBD2. Germline V gene data show CDR1 as SGHNT and CDR2 as YENEEA. The CDR3 loop spans 16 amino acids. Trimming removed 1 base from V and 4 bases from J; junction bases left unmatched: 1. The CDR3 DNA sequence: TGTGCCAGCAGCTTAGGACTAGCGGGGGCCACCGGGGAGCTGTTTTTT. Protein product: CASSLGLAGATGELFF.

V is TRBV6-5 and J is TRBJ1-4; D call uncertain. The CDR3 loop spans 14 amino acids. Germline V gene sequence: CDR1 MNHEY, CDR2 SVGAGI. V was cut by 3 bases and J by 11 bases, with 16 bases left in between. The CDR3 DNA is TGTGCCAGCAGTTATATGCAGCGTCCCGAGAAACTGTTTTTT. Translated, it gives CASSYMQRPEKLFF.

V is TRBV6-5 and J is TRBJ2-5, with 10 bases that match TRBD2. Unmatched junction bases numbered 4, after V lost 3 bases and J lost 3 bases. CDR1 MNHEY and CDR2 SVGAGI come from the germline V gene. The CDR3 totals 15 residues. CDR3 amino acids: CASSYGLAAEETQYF. Written as DNA, the CDR3 is TGTGCCAGCAGTTATGGACTAGCGGCAGAAGAGACCCAGTACTTC.

The V and J genes are TRBV6-5 and TRBJ1-5; D unresolved. The CDR3 totals 12 residues. Trimming took off 5 bases at V and 8 bases at J, with 10 bases between the two ends. Per germline, CDR1 MNHEY and CDR2 SVGAGI. CDR3 sequence: CASSTEGKPQHF. The CDR3 nucleotides read TGTGCCAGCAGTACTGAGGGCAAGCCCCAGCATTTT.

The chain recombines TRBV5-1 with TRBJ1-2, with a possible D match to TRBD1 (5 bases). The CDR3 sequence is 13 residues long. Germline loops: CDR1 SGHRS, CDR2 YFSETQ. Trimming took off 4 bases at V and 4 bases at J, with 11 bases between the two ends. CDR3 nucleotide sequence: TGCGCCAGCAGCGTAGGGGCCGGCTATGGCTACACCTTC. As protein: CASSVGAGYGYTF.

The rearrangement links TRBV7-8 to TRBJ2-2; 14 nucleotides align to TRBD2. V trimming: 1 base; J trimming: 0 bases; junction bases outside the gene matches: 4. Germline V gene lookup returns CDR1 SGHVS and CDR2 FQNEAQ. The length of the CDR3 is 19 residues. The CDR3: CASSLGWTSGRSNTGELFF. The CDR3 nucleotides are TGTGCCAGCAGCTTAGGGTGGACTAGCGGGAGGTCGAACACCGGGGAGCTGTTTTTT.

In its sample, this clone was seen once. This sequence joins TRBV27 and TRBJ2-3; TRBD2 matches at 8 bases. Germline loops: CDR1 MNHEY, CDR2 SMNVEV (reference sequence). CDR3 length: 14 residues. The ends lost 5 bases at V and 6 bases at J; junction bases unmatched: 7. The CDR3 sequence is CASSLTSGSDTQYF. CDR3 coding DNA: TGTGCCAGCAGTCTTACTAGCGGTTCGGATACGCAGTATTTT.

The rearrangement joins TRBV10-3 to TRBJ2-4; TRBD2 matches at 12 bases. The CDR3 has 15 amino acids. CDR1 is ENHRY, CDR2 SYGVKD, per germline. The junction had 1 base not matched to a gene; V was cut back by 6 bases and J by 1 base. CDR3 protein: CAISGTSGAKNIQYF. CDR3 in DNA: TGTGCCATCAGCGGGACTAGCGGGGCCAAAAACATTCAGTACTTC.

The chain couples TRBV15 to TRBJ2-3; tentative D call: TRBD1 (6 bases). The V end lost 11 bases, the J end lost 0 bases, and 18 bases lay between the germline ends. There are 15 residues in the CDR3. CDR1 and CDR2 (germline): LNHNV, YYDKDF (reference sequence). The chain's CDR3 is CAAPRGERSTDTQYF. The CDR3 DNA follows: TGTGCCGCCCCCAGGGGAGAGAGAAGCACAGATACGCAGTATTTT. Full variable domain (rest looked up from reference TRBV15 and TRBJ2-3): DAMVIQNPRYQVTQFGKPVTLSCSQTLNHNVMYWYQQKSSQAPKLLFHYYDKDFNNEADTPDNFQSRRPNTSFCFLDIRSPGLGDTAMYLCAAPRGERSTDTQYFGPGTRLTVL.

The V and J genes are TRBV27 and TRBJ2-3, with unresolved D. Germline V gene lookup returns CDR1 MNHEY and CDR2 SMNVEV (reference sequence). The CDR3 length is 13 residues. Trimming removed 3 bases at V and 1 base at J, with 5 bases between. CDR3 coding DNA: TGTGCCAGCAGTTTGTCTGGCACAGATACGCAGTATTTT. Residues: CASSLSGTDTQYF.

The gene calls are TRBV10-3 and TRBJ1-3; 9 bases align to TRBD1. V dropped 3 bases and J dropped 4; count of bases not matched to a gene: 7. This CDR3 is 16 amino acids long. Germline CDR1 ENHRY, CDR2 SYGVKD. In nucleotides, the CDR3 is TGTGCCATCAGTGACCCACCGGGACAGGGAGGAAACACCATATATTTT. Protein sequence: CAISDPPGQGGNTIYF.

The chain joins TRBV4-1 to TRBJ2-7; 10 bases line up with TRBD2. The germline V gene has CDR1 MGHRA and CDR2 YSYEKL. V gave up 0 bases and J gave up 7 bases; unmatched junction bases: 6. The CDR3 length is 15 residues. The CDR3 spells CASSQEGLAGDEQYF. DNA for the CDR3: TGCGCCAGCAGCCAAGAGGGGCTAGCGGGAGATGAGCAGTACTTC.

The chain is built from TRBV29-1 and TRBJ2-7, with 9 bases fitting TRBD1. In germline, CDR1 is SQVTM, CDR2 ANQGSEA. V shed 6 bases and J 5 bases; nucleotides not matched to a gene: 11. The CDR3 contains 14 residues. CDR3 in DNA: TGCAGCGTAAGCACAAACAGGGGGCGCGACGAGCAGTACTTC. Translating gives CSVSTNRGRDEQYF.